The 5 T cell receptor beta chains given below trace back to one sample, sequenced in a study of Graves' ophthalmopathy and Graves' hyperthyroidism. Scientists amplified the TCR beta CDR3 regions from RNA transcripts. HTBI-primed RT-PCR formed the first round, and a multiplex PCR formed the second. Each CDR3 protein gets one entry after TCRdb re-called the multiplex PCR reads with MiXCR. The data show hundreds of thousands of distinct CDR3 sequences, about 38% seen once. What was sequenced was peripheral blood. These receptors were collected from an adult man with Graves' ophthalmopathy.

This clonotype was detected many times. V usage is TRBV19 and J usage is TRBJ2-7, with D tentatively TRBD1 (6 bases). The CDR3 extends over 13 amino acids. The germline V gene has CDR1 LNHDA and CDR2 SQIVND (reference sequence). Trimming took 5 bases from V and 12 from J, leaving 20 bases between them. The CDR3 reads CASSSSRIGGLYF. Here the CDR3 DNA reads TGTGCCAGTAGTTCATCGCGTATTGGGGGCCTGTACTTC.

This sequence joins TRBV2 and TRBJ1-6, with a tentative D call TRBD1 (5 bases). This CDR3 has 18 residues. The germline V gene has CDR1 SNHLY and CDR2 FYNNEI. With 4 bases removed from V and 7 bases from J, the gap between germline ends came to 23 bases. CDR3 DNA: TGTGCCAGCAGTGCCATCAGTGAGTCGCCGGGGGACAATTCACCCCTCCACTTT. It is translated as CASSAISESPGDNSPLHF.

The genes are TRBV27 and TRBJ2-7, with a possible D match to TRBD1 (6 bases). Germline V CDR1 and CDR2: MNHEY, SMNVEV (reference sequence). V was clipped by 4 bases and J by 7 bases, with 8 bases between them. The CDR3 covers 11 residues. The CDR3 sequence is CASSSTGEQYF. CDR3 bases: TGTGCCAGCAGTTCCACAGGGGAGCAGTACTTC.

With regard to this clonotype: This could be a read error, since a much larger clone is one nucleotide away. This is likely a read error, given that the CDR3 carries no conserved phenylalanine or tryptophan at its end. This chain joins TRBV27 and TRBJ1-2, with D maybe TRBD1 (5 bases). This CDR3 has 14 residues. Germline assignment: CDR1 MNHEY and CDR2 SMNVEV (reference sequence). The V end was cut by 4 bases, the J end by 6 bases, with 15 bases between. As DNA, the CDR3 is TGTGCCAGCAGTTCCGCGACAGTAAAGGATGGCTACACCCTC. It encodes CASSSATVKDGYTL.

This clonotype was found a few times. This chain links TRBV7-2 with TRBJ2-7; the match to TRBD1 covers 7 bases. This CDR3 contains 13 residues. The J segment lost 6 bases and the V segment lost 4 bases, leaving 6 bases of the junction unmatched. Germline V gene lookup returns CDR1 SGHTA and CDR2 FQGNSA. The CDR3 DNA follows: TGTGCCAGCAGCTGGGGACAGTTAGGCGAGCAGTACTTC. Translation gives CASSWGQLGEQYF.